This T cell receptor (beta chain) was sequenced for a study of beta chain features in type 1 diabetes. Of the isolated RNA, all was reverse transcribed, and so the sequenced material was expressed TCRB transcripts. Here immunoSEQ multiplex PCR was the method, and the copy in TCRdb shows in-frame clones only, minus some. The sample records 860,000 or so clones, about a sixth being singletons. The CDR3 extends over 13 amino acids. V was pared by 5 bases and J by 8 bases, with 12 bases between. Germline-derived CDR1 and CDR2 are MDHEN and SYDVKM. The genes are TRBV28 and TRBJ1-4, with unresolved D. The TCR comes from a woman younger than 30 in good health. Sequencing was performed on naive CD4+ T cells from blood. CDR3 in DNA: TGTGCCAGCAGTCAAAACCTTAGAGAAAAACTGTTTTTT. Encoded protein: CASSQNLREKLFF.